The 2 T cell receptor beta chains reported below all come from one sample, sequenced in a study of blood T cell repertoires in COVID-19. Generated by immunoSEQ multiplex PCR, the TCRdb table keeps only in-frame clones and is missing some. This table has 85,000 to 100,000 clones, 85% to 90% appearing once. Specimen: peripheral blood. The source is a man between 60 and 70 years old with acute or convalescent COVID-19.

This clone was seen only once. The rearrangement joins TRBV7-2 to TRBJ2-2; D is possibly TRBD1 (5 bases). V was clipped by 0 bases and J by 4 bases, with 12 bases between them. The length of the CDR3 is 16 residues. CDR1 is SGHTA, CDR2 FQGNSA, per germline. In DNA form, the CDR3 reads TGTGCCAGCAGCTTAGCGCGCCAGGGCGGCACCGGGGAGCTGTTTTTT. Its translation is CASSLARQGGTGELFF.

The V call is TRBV7-2, the J call TRBJ1-2; 8 nucleotides line up with TRBD1. CDR1 SGHTA and CDR2 FQGNSA come from the germline V gene. There are 15 residues in the CDR3. V gave up 5 bases and J gave up 4 bases; unmatched junction bases: 9. The CDR3 coding sequence is TGTGCCAGCAGCGTACGGACAGGGTGGGGCTATGGCTACACCTTC. It is translated as CASSVRTGWGYGYTF.